This T cell receptor beta chain is from a study of cytomegalovirus exposure and HLA in healthy donors (TCRdb year 2017). For the wider study: An earlier analysis of more than 550 of the donors reported roughly 300 Gb of sequence data and 117 million unique TCR beta sequences obtained from around 170 million T cells. Along with the roughly 700-subject first cohort, a separate validation cohort of 120 different subjects was used. All discovery cohort repertoires had been generated using a single sequencing platform. Approximately 310 gigabases of sequencing data and some 85 million unique TCR sequences were included in an early release covering 550 to 800 HLA-typed donors. A later genetic analysis used genome-wide SNP genotypes for about 55% of the 666 donors, treating that subset as a discovery cohort. To predict cytomegalovirus infection status, the study brought together high-throughput TCR immunosequencing, statistical association of individual TCRs with disease status, and machine learning. Rather than drawing on any new phenotypic data, the later analysis identified candidate immune exposures from TCR beta sequences and the way those sequences occurred across donors. To decide whether each TCR beta V gene segment behaved as functional or pseudogenic, an earlier analysis of 587 of the donors relied on high-throughput TCR beta sequencing. Alongside the repertoire data, information on donor age, sex, ethnicity and CMV serostatus was compiled. Typing coverage differed by locus: A, B, C, DRB1 and DQB1 were typed in roughly 620-640 donors, DQA1 in about 500, DPA1 in over 600, and DPB1 in just under 490. HLA typing included class I and class II loci at four-digit resolution. The study aimed to test whether cataloging public T cell receptors could reveal signatures of past pathogen exposure. Among some 400 genotyped donors of the cohort, an average of about 240,000 unique TCR beta nucleotide sequences were sequenced per donor, about a sixth of them non-productive. Among the roughly 370 genotyped donors, around 79% belonged to the genetic ancestry cluster associated with self-reported Caucasian donors. The study profiled the T cell repertoires of 500 to 800 subjects by immunosequencing and related them to cytomegalovirus serostatus. A later analysis re-analyzed previously published TCR beta repertoires from hundreds of donors and added high-resolution HLA genotyping to study TCR occurrence patterns. Because of strong linkage in the cohort, a few DR-DQ haplotypes were treated as single units for association and clustering. Paper-wide results and their limitations: A further reported finding was that TCR beta sequences accurately predicted the HLA-A and HLA-B alleles for most subjects in the first cohort. The presence/absence analyses assumed that sequencing depth was roughly uniform across donors, and that assumption may not be true. A later analysis found that HLA-associated TCR beta chains were more clonally expanded and had lower generation probabilities than equally common non-associated chains. A later analysis found that most CMV-associated TCR beta chains appeared HLA-restricted, with HLA associations seemingly driven largely by CMV exposure. An earlier analysis of 587 of the donors showed that most TCR beta V segments appeared in productive rearrangements either about 87% or about 30% of the time, which broadly matched IMGT annotations. The authors suggested that the approach could potentially be generalized to other disease states and immunological phenotypes. According to a later analysis, TCR association rates differed among HLA loci, with DRB1 alleles showing the most associated TCRs and HLA-C alleles showing the fewest. An association between a missense DCLRE1C variant and V-gene and J-gene trimming of TCR beta chains was found in a later genetic analysis and replicated in an independent cohort. Correlated functional status among segregating V segments might be attributable to linkage disequilibrium, but an unknown experimental factor could not be ruled out. Because counts were too low, seventeen rarely observed V segments, including chromosome 9 orphons, were left out of the earlier analysis of roughly 600 of the donors. A group of highly shared sequence variants was considered likely to be a technical artifact of the sequencing pipeline. A later genetic analysis reported fewer N-insertions in productive TCRs among donors in an Asian-associated ancestry cluster than the roughly 700-donor mean. A later analysis associated about 17,000 TCR beta sequences with specific HLA alleles at a false discovery rate of 0.05. A later analysis reported that several top co-occurrence clusters appeared linked to parvovirus B19, influenza, CMV and Epstein-Barr virus. Assigning TCR associations to individual alleles was difficult when HLA alleles, especially DR and DQ, strongly co-occurred. The only immune exposure information available for the cohort was CMV serostatus. Some IMGT-functional V segments, including TRBV6-2 and TRBV6-3, could not be distinguished by the 87-base-pair reads and were therefore excluded. Across donors, most TCR sequences were observed very rarely, whereas some public TCRs were present in many individuals. Because some donors lacked HLA typing at each locus, the association tests relied only on the typed subset. In the study, about 150 TCR beta chains were listed as associated with cytomegalovirus. Three of the identified cytomegalovirus-associated TCR beta chains were confirmed in vitro to be specific for cytomegalovirus antigens. The cohort was sequenced for TCR beta chains only, and without alpha or paired-chain data the features that could be detected were limited. The classifier was reported to diagnose cytomegalovirus status with high specificity and sensitivity in both the original and validation cohorts.

Library method: the immunoSEQ multiplex PCR assay. For the multiplex PCR, a mixture combining 60 forward primers for TCR Vbeta segments and 13 reverse primers for TCR Jbeta segments was used. The CDR3 region of rearranged TCR beta genes was amplified from genomic DNA with a multiplex PCR assay. The amplified TCR beta libraries were sequenced on the Illumina HiSeq System as 87-base-pair reads. The original pipeline was this. A later analysis tallied 75 million to 95 million unique TCR beta chains across the roughly 610 repertoires, and 10 million to 11 million of those chains were shared by two or more donors. To remove PCR and sequencing errors, raw reads were error-corrected and collapsed into unique sequences using a nearest-neighbor algorithm that merged closely related sequences. Alignment of CDR3 sequences to IMGT reference sequences was used to assign V, D and J gene segments. For a sequence to be retained, a match of at least six nucleotides was required to both a V gene segment and a J gene segment. A rearrangement was called productive if the CDR3 had no stop codons and remained in frame with V and J, and every other rearrangement was called non-productive. CDR3 was defined by IMGT convention, running from the second conserved V-encoded cysteine to the conserved J-encoded phenylalanine. The earlier analysis of 550 to 650 of the donors excluded any sequence lacking an unambiguous match to a single V gene segment. In an earlier analysis of 587 of the donors, V segments were called functional above 56.7% productive rearrangements and were called segregating when the between-donor standard deviation exceeded 5%. A statistical classification framework was built for diagnosing cytomegalovirus status from the catalog of TCR beta chain sequences. In a later analysis, TCR nucleotide sequences were compared against IMGT/GENE-DB human TR gene sequences so that V and J genes could be assigned. Using the TCRdist pipeline, a later analysis assigned CDR3 sequences along with most-parsimonious VDJ recombination scenarios. In a later analysis, each TCR beta chain was defined by its CDR3 amino acid sequence together with its V-gene family, and reads without a unique V-gene family were excluded. A later analysis removed 550 to 700 highly shared, low-generation-probability nucleotide sequences to deal with suspected cross-contamination and a sequencing artifact. For each public chain, a later analysis derived a clonal expansion index from normalized ranks of inferred template counts within each repertoire. Generation probabilities in a later analysis came from a VDJ recombination model fitted to out-of-frame rearrangements, and those results were checked against IGoR. In a later analysis, hypergeometric tests were used to score TCR-TCR, TCR-HLA and TCR-CMV co-occurrence, with a repertoire-size bias correction applied to TCR pairs. In a later analysis, false discovery rates were estimated by permuting HLA or CMV assignments 20 times. In a later analysis, co-occurring TCRs were grouped using DBSCAN, and TCRdist sequence similarity was added for clustering within HLA-allele-positive subsets. Co-occurrence clustering excluded repertoires with fewer than 30,000 or more than 120,000 public chains, plus five with anomalous nucleotide sharing. TCRdb's version of the immuneACCESS table is confined to in-frame rearrangements and falls short of the full clone set. An unresolved V gene accounts for under half of the shortfall where checked; the remainder is of unknown origin. The DNA was the basis for D and trimming; V, J and clone size are from that table. This sample has 110,000 or so clones in its table, and roughly two thirds of those were observed once. About 8.6% of the sample is in the top ten clones.

The cohort comprised more than 550 healthy bone marrow donors. At the time of sampling, all cohort members were nominally healthy, though unrecorded immune exposures were likely present. The donor tested CMV seropositive, placing the donor among the roughly 300 seropositive members of the cohort. A peripheral blood sample was provided by each donor, and peripheral blood mononuclear cells were used for TCR beta sequencing. The Qiagen DNeasy Blood Extraction Kit was used to extract genomic DNA from the blood cell samples. V loses 1 base, J loses 3 bases, and the germline ends lie 12 bases apart. The CDR3 measures 15 amino acids from cysteine to phenylalanine. Of all the DNA, just the CDR3 is kept, 45 bases in frame from base 1. The germline V gene sets CDR1 to SGHRS and CDR2 to YFSETQ. With respect to this clone: Its antigen target is currently unknown. Per-base qualities were not stored, and no clone one base away is much larger.

Recombination connected TRBV5-1 to TRBJ2-3; TRBD2 could be the D gene, as 6 bases match. Sequencing used PBMCs. This sequence originates from a man younger than 35 in good health and CMV-seropositive. The CDR3 protein is CASSLRGLETDTQYF. The nucleotides are TGCGCCAGCAGCTTGCGGGGGTTGGAGACAGATACGCAGTATTTT.